This TCR beta chain is from a study of neurological immune-mediated disorders. TCRdb reprocessed the 5' RACE reads via MiXCR and lists one record per CDR3 protein. Of about 50,000 distinct CDR3 sequences listed, about a tenth are singletons. This clonotype was seen a few times. This CDR3 has 13 residues. CDR1 SQVTM and CDR2 ANQGSEA come from the germline V gene. The V end lost 4 bases, the J end lost 7 bases, and 17 bases lay between the germline ends. The material sequenced was PBMCs. This sequence joins TRBV29-1 and TRBJ2-7; D may be TRBD2 (6 bases). The receptor's source is a man between 65 and 85 years old with HTLV-1-associated myelopathy (HAM/TSP). The CDR3 region is CSVVSGGMGEQYF. The DNA of the CDR3 is TGCAGCGTTGTCTCTGGAGGGATGGGAGAGCAGTACTTC.